This T cell receptor beta chain was identified in a study of blood T cell repertoires in COVID-19. Study summary: Samples taken during acute and convalescent COVID-19 were collected in the United States, Italy and Spain. From T cells, B-cell-depleted T cells, or PBMCs came the material, which was cDNA or gDNA.

Trimming shortened V by 8 bases and J by 5 bases, and 13 bases separated the two germline ends. The length of the CDR3 is 13 residues. Germline-derived CDR1 and CDR2 are MNHEY and SVGAGI. Authors' data handling: Estimated nucleated cell counts came from reference gene primer amplification. The repertoire was sequenced with immunoSEQ multiplex PCR; TCRdb's copy has only in-frame clones and lacks some. Clone size and V and J calls were adopted from that table, with D and trimming inferred from the DNA. Of about 220,000 clones in the sample, 84% were seen once. Source material: peripheral blood. This chain links TRBV6-5 with TRBJ1-5; unclear D gene. This clonotype originated in a woman between 55 and 75 years old who had recovered from COVID-19. The CDR3 sequence is CASGPRGYQPQHF. For the CDR3, the DNA is TGTGCCAGCGGCCCCCGCGGTTATCAGCCCCAGCATTTT.